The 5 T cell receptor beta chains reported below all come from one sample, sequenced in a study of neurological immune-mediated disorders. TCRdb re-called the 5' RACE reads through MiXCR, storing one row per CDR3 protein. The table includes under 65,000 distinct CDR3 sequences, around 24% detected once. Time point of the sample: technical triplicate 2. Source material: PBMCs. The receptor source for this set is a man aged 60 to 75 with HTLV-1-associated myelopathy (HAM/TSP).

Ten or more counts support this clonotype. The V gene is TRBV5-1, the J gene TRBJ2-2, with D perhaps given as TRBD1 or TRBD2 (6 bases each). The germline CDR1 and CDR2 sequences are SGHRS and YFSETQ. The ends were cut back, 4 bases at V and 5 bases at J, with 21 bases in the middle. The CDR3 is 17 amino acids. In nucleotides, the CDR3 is TGCGCCAGCAGCCCACTTGGAGGGACAAGTAGTACCGGGGAGCTGTTTTTT. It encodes CASSPLGGTSSTGELFF.

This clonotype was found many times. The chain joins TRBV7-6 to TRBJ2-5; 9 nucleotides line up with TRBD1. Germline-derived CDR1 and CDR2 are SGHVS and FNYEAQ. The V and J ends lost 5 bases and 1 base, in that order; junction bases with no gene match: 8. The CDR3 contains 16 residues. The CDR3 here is CASSRGQGTRQETQYF. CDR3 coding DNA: TGTGCCAGCAGCCGGGGACAGGGAACCCGCCAAGAGACCCAGTACTTC.

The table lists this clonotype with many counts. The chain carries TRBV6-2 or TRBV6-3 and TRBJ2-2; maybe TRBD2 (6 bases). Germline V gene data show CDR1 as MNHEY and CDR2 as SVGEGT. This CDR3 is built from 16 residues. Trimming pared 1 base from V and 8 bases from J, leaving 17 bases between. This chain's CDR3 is CASSYWDSSFGGELFF. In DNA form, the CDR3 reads TGTGCCAGCAGTTACTGGGACTCCTCGTTCGGGGGGGAGCTGTTTTTT.

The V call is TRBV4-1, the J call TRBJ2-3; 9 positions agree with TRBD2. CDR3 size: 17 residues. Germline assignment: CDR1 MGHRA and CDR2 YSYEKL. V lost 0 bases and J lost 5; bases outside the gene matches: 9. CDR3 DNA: TGCGCCAGCAGCCAAGAGAGTCGATTAGCGGGAGAAGATACGCAGTATTTT. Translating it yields CASSQESRLAGEDTQYF.

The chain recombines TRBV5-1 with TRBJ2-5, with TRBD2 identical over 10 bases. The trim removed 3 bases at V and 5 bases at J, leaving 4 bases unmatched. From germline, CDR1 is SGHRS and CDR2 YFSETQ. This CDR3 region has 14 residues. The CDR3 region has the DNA TGCGCCAGCAGCTCTAGCGGGAGAAGGGAGACCCAGTACTTC. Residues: CASSSSGRRETQYF.